Each of the 25 T cell receptor beta chains below was sequenced from the same sample in a study of shared clonotypes between healthy human individuals. Only in-frame clones appear in the TCRdb table, and some are missing; sequencing was by immunoSEQ multiplex PCR. The sample has 1 million to 1.2 million clones; 70% to 85% are singletons. Sequenced: memory CD4+ T cells from PBMCs. Subset: CD45RA-negative fraction. The receptors derive from a man between 18 and 29 years old in good health. Some clones in this sample may be carry-over from other donors' samples.

The chain carries TRBV27 and TRBJ1-4; tentatively, D is TRBD1 (6 bases). Trimming removed 6 bases at V and 7 bases at J, with 18 bases between. Looked up from germline, CDR1 is MNHEY and CDR2 is SMNVEV (reference sequence). The CDR3 covers 15 residues. CDR3 coding DNA: TGTGCCAGCAGAACCATACAGGGCAGTAGTGAAAAACTGTTTTTT. Translation gives CASRTIQGSSEKLFF.

The chain uses TRBV5-1 and TRBJ1-1, with a possible D match to TRBD1 (5 bases). The CDR3 sequence is 14 residues long. Trimming left V 3 bases short and J 4 bases short, with 13 bases between. Per germline, CDR1 SGHRS and CDR2 YFSETQ. CDR3 sequence: CASSSQGWTTEAFF. In DNA form, the CDR3 reads TGCGCCAGCAGCTCCCAGGGCTGGACCACTGAAGCTTTCTTT.

A few counts support this clone. This rearrangement joins TRBV27 to TRBJ2-5; 14 bases align to TRBD2. TRBJ2-7 explains the end of the DNA better; the J call may be wrong. The CDR3 runs to 17 residues. The germline gives CDR1 MNHEY, CDR2 SMNVEV (reference sequence). Here the CDR3 reads CASSFRTSGRIAYEQYF. The CDR3 bases are TGTGCCAGCAGTTTTCGGACTAGCGGGAGGATTGCCTACGAGCAGTACTTC.

The chain carries TRBV7-6 and TRBJ1-5; tentative D call: TRBD1 (5 bases). V was pared by 1 base and J by 3 bases, with 13 bases between. Germline CDR1 reads SGHVS; CDR2 reads FNYEAQ. The CDR3 contains 16 residues. The CDR3 coding sequence is TGTGCCAGCAGCTTAGAGTCAGGGATGAACAATCAGCCCCAGCATTTT. It specifies CASSLESGMNNQPQHF.

The sample holds a few counts of this clone. V is TRBV7-9 and J is TRBJ1-2; TRBD1 might be the D (6 bases). CDR1 and CDR2 (germline): SEHNR, FQNEAQ (reference sequence). The CDR3 runs 12 residues. Trimming removed 5 bases from V and 7 bases from J, with 11 bases in between. The CDR3 DNA reads TGTGCCAGCAGCCCAGAGGGGGGTGGCTACACCTTC. Translated: CASSPEGGGYTF.

The chain couples TRBV19 to TRBJ2-7; TRBD2 matches at 15 bases. CDR1 LNHDA and CDR2 SQIVND come from the germline V gene (reference sequence). Germline trimming cut 5 bases from V and 0 bases from J; bases unmatched to any gene: 11. The CDR3 has 19 amino acids. The CDR3 loop is CASSPSGTSGRKSSYEQYF. CDR3 coding DNA: TGTGCCAGTAGTCCCAGTGGGACTAGCGGGAGGAAAAGCTCCTACGAGCAGTACTTC.

This sequence joins TRBV11-2 and TRBJ2-7, with D possibly being TRBD1 (5 bases). This CDR3 is built from 15 residues. The V end lost 2 bases, the J end lost 3 bases, and 14 bases lay between the germline ends. CDR1 SGHAT and CDR2 FQNNGV come from the germline V gene. The CDR3 is CASSLIPGLLYEQYF. The CDR3 nucleotides read TGTGCCAGCAGCTTAATACCAGGGCTCCTCTACGAGCAGTACTTC.

The chain is built from TRBV7-8 and TRBJ1-2; no definite D call. V lost 1 base, J lost 2 bases, and 8 bases lay in between. This CDR3 comprises 14 residues. Germline CDR1 is SGHVS and CDR2 is FQNEAQ. The CDR3 region is CASSLVPGNYGYTF. The CDR3 DNA follows: TGTGCCAGCAGCTTAGTACCAGGAAACTATGGCTACACCTTC.

V is TRBV11-3 and J is TRBJ2-1, with a weak D call TRBD1 (6 bases). This CDR3 is built from 15 residues. V was trimmed by 5 bases and J by 0 bases, leaving 11 bases between them. Germline V lookup: CDR1 SGHNT, CDR2 YENEEA. CDR3 nucleotide sequence: TGTGCCAGCAGCCCTGGACAGAGCTCCTACAATGAGCAGTTCTTC. It yields the protein CASSPGQSSYNEQFF.

The chain joins TRBV4-1 to TRBJ2-5, with 7 bases lining up with TRBD2. This CDR3 comprises 18 residues. The germline CDR1 and CDR2 sequences are MGHRA and YSYEKL. The V segment lost 1 base and the J segment 1 base; nucleotides outside the gene matches: 12. The CDR3 DNA reads TGCGCCAGCAGCCAAGGAAGAGTTGCGGGAGTAATCCAAGAGACCCAGTACTTC. The encoded protein is CASSQGRVAGVIQETQYF.

Worth noting for this clone: An end of the junction does not agree with germline; a read error may underlie this. V and J are TRBV28 and TRBJ2-7; D not certain. Germline CDR1 reads MDHEN; CDR2 reads SYDVKM. The CDR3 has 12 residues. The CDR3 reads CASSFRRYGQYF. The CDR3 DNA follows: TGTGCCAGCAGTTTTAGACGTTACGGGCAGTACTTC.

This chain links TRBV11-3 with TRBJ2-1, with 13 bases identical to TRBD2. From germline, CDR1 is SGHNT and CDR2 YENEEA. With 6 bases clipped from V and 8 bases from J, the junction kept 13 bases outside the gene matches. The CDR3 has 17 residues. CDR3 bases: TGTGCCAGCAGTAGGGGGGTACTAGCGGGAGGGCCCCATGAGCAGTTCTTC. It specifies CASSRGVLAGGPHEQFF.

The rearrangement joins TRBV5-1 to TRBJ1-1; D unresolved. The CDR3 contains 14 residues. The V gene's germline CDR1 is SGHRS and CDR2 YFSETQ. V lost 7 bases and J lost 0, with 13 bases in between. CDR3 nucleotide sequence: TGCGCCAGCTCCTCTCAGACGGTGAACACTGAAGCTTTCTTT. This sequence encodes CASSSQTVNTEAFF.

This chain joins TRBV28 and TRBJ1-2; no definite D call. The germline gives CDR1 MDHEN, CDR2 SYDVKM. This CDR3 is 13 amino acids long. Trimming left V 6 bases short and J 5 bases short, with 13 bases between. In DNA form, the CDR3 reads TGTGCCAGCAGCACCCCGACTCCGTATGGCTACACCTTC. It encodes CASSTPTPYGYTF.

In this sample, this clone turned up many times. The CDR3 reads CASSFGGQANTEAFF. In nucleotides, the CDR3 is TGTGCCAGCAGTTTTGGAGGACAGGCGAACACTGAAGCTTTCTTT. The chain links TRBV6-5 to TRBJ1-1; 7 bases are shared with TRBD1. The CDR3 sequence is 15 residues long. J was trimmed by 1 base and V by 4 bases; bases with no gene match: 6. The V gene's germline CDR1 is MNHEY and CDR2 SVGAGI.

V usage is TRBV5-1 and J usage is TRBJ2-3; 7 nucleotides match TRBD1. The germline V gene encodes CDR1 SGHRS and CDR2 YFSETQ. This CDR3 is built from 14 residues. With 4 bases clipped from V and 4 bases from J, the junction kept 6 bases outside the gene matches. The CDR3 DNA reads TGCGCCAGCAGCCTACAGGGGATCTCAGATACGCAGTATTTT. This codes for CASSLQGISDTQYF. The full variable domain, rest sourced from reference TRBV5-1 and TRBJ2-3, is KAGVTQTPRYLIKTRGQQVTLSCSPISGHRSVSWYQQTPGQGLQFLFEYFSETQRNKGNFPGRFSGRQFSNSRSEMNVSTLELGDSALYLCASSLQGISDTQYFGPGTRLTVL.

This clone was detected only a few times. This chain connects TRBV5-1 to TRBJ2-1, with D possibly being TRBD1 (5 bases). Trimming took off 4 bases at V and 3 bases at J, with 14 bases between the two ends. There are 15 residues in the CDR3. Germline V gene sequence: CDR1 SGHRS, CDR2 YFSETQ. The CDR3 protein is CASSQRQSVYNEQFF. In DNA, the CDR3 is TGCGCCAGCAGCCAACGACAGTCCGTCTACAATGAGCAGTTCTTC.

This clone has just a few counts. The chain employs TRBV19 and TRBJ2-6; 8 nucleotides agree with TRBD2. This CDR3 spans 15 amino acids. With 8 bases clipped from V and 4 bases from J, the junction kept 7 bases outside the gene matches. Looked up from germline, CDR1 is LNHDA and CDR2 is SQIVND (reference sequence). The CDR3 loop reads CASQGGGSGANVLTF. As DNA, the CDR3 is TGTGCCAGTCAGGGCGGGGGGAGCGGGGCCAACGTCCTGACTTTC. The full variable domain, with the rest looked up from reference TRBV19 and TRBJ2-6, is DGGITQSPKYLFRKEGQNVTLSCEQNLNHDAMYWYRQDPGQGLRLIYYSQIVNDFQKGDIAEGYSVSREKKESFPLTVTSAQKNPTAFYLCASQGGGSGANVLTFGAGSRLTVL.

J is TRBJ1-5 and V is TRBV28; the D gene is possibly TRBD1 (6 bases). Trimming removed 8 bases from V and 11 bases from J, with 25 bases in between. The CDR3 covers 15 residues. In germline, CDR1 is MDHEN, CDR2 SYDVKM. The CDR3 sequence is CASSSSGTGRRAQHF. The CDR3 bases are TGTGCCAGCTCCTCCTCGGGTACAGGGCGTCGGGCCCAGCATTTT.

The chain links TRBV18 to TRBJ2-7, with 12 bases that match TRBD2. Per germline, CDR1 KGHSH and CDR2 LQKENI. V lost 3 bases, J lost 5 bases, and 8 bases stayed unmatched. The CDR3 is 16 residues long. Here the CDR3 reads CASSPRLAGVGNEQYF. The CDR3 DNA reads as TGTGCCAGCTCACCTCGACTAGCGGGAGTCGGTAACGAGCAGTACTTC.

The chain combines TRBV27 with TRBJ1-2; 8 bases are shared with TRBD1. This CDR3 comprises 15 residues. Unmatched junction bases numbered 8, after V lost 5 bases and J lost 3 bases. Germline V gene sequence: CDR1 MNHEY, CDR2 SMNVEV (reference sequence). CDR3 protein: CASSPSGQGYYGYTF. CDR3 nucleotides: TGTGCCAGCAGTCCCTCAGGACAGGGCTACTATGGCTACACCTTC.

This rearrangement joins TRBV7-9 to TRBJ2-1, with 9 bases lining up with TRBD2. Germline V gene data show CDR1 as SEHNR and CDR2 as FQNEAQ (reference sequence). The CDR3 is made up of 15 amino acids. V shed 3 bases and J 8 bases; nucleotides not matched to a gene: 8. CDR3 region: CASSFDSGSTYEQFF. CDR3 in DNA: TGTGCCAGCAGCTTCGATAGCGGGAGCACGTATGAGCAGTTCTTC.

The chain employs TRBV7-2 and TRBJ2-3, with a tentative D call TRBD2 (5 bases). V was pared by 6 bases and J by 6 bases, with 13 bases between. This CDR3 region has 13 residues. The V gene's germline CDR1 is SGHTA and CDR2 FQGNSA. Written as DNA, the CDR3 is TGTGCCAGCAGAAGGGAAAGAGGGGATACGCAGTATTTT. Translating gives CASRRERGDTQYF. The variable domain in full, with the rest retrieved from reference TRBV7-2 and TRBJ2-3, is GAGVSQSPSNKVTEKGKDVELRCDPISGHTALYWYRQSLGQGLEFLIYFQGNSAPDKSGLPSDRFSAERTGGSVSTLTIQRTQQEDSAVYLCASRRERGDTQYFGPGTRLTVL.

As regards this clone: This sample includes further DNA sequences coding for the same CDR3. The chain recombines TRBV29-1 with TRBJ1-1; D call uncertain. Germline-derived CDR1 and CDR2 are SQVTM and ANQGSEA. V dropped 3 bases and J dropped 0 bases, with 8 bases sitting between them. This CDR3 is 13 amino acids long. The CDR3 sequence: CSVERRLNTEAFF. CDR3 nucleotide sequence: TGCAGCGTTGAGAGGAGATTGAACACTGAAGCTTTCTTT.

The rearrangement joins TRBV7-8 to TRBJ2-1; D may be TRBD2 (5 bases). Trimming shortened V by 5 bases and J by 10 bases, and 15 bases separated the two germline ends. Germline V gives CDR1 SGHVS, CDR2 FQNEAQ. This CDR3 has 13 amino acids. DNA of the CDR3: TGTGCCAGCAGCCCAGGTCGGCCTAGCGAGCAGTTCTTC. This gives the protein CASSPGRPSEQFF.